This T cell receptor beta chain came from a study of beta chain features in type 1 diabetes. This clone has a handful of counts. Antigen specificity is unknown. Study-level points and caveats: For patients, the naive, central memory and Treg TCRB repertoires appeared more alike than for healthy donors. Individuals with type 1 diabetes displayed fewer insertions and more deletions at VDJ junctions.

Sampling consisted of one heparinised blood draw per donor, averaging around 120 mL. Stem cell-like memory, regulatory, central memory and naive CD4+ cells were sorted via CD45RO/CCR7/CD25/CD127/CD95/CD27. As every portion of the isolated RNA was reverse transcribed, the sequencing read expressed TCRB transcripts. Sequencing used immunoSEQ multiplex PCR; TCRdb keeps in-frame clones, though not all of them. The sample carries 350,000 or so clones, about 18% recorded once. Sequenced: naive CD4+ T cells from blood. This clonotype was obtained from a woman between 18 and 29 years old in good health.

The CDR3 spells CASSLAGGDEQYF. The CDR3 DNA reads as TGTGCCAGCAGCTTAGCCGGGGGAGACGAGCAGTACTTC. The rearrangement uses TRBV7-9 and TRBJ2-7, with D tentatively TRBD2 (6 bases). The CDR3 sequence is 13 residues long. Germline assignment: CDR1 SEHNR and CDR2 FQNEAQ (reference sequence). V was pared by 0 bases and J by 5 bases, with 8 bases between.